This record covers a single T cell receptor (beta chain). The data derive from a study of blood T cell repertoires in COVID-19. Study summary: Both acute and convalescent COVID-19 samples were obtained from the United States, Italy and Spain.

Sequenced by immunoSEQ multiplex PCR; TCRdb stores in-frame clones only, minus some. The sample lists roughly 70,000 clones; approximately 90% were seen once. Trimming removed 2 bases at V and 2 bases at J, with 16 bases between. Per the germline V gene, CDR1 is LNHDA and CDR2 is SQIVND (reference sequence). The CDR3 length is 18 residues. Sequenced sample: peripheral blood. V is TRBV19 and J is TRBJ2-6; TRBD2 might be the D (5 bases). The sequence was obtained from a man aged 50 to 59 with COVID-19, enrolled during active disease. CDR3 loop: CASSIKSGGSPGANVLTF. DNA of the CDR3: TGTGCCAGTAGTATAAAGTCTGGAGGAAGTCCTGGGGCCAACGTCCTGACTTTC.